Presented here are 13 T cell receptor beta chains from one specimen sequenced in a study of blood T cells in healthy people across ages. Primed by a sample-barcoded 5' primer and a J-beta primer mix, a second PCR proceeded for about 7 to 11 cycles. TCRdb reanalysed the 5' RACE reads using MiXCR and keeps one entry per CDR3 protein. The profile shows roughly 500,000 distinct CDR3 sequences, 25% to 30% of them singletons. Source material: blood. All receptors come from a woman aged 70-85 years in good health.

The V call is TRBV29-1, the J call TRBJ2-5; the D is unclear. CDR1 and CDR2 (germline): SQVTM, ANQGSEA. The CDR3 has 12 amino acids. The V gene lost 4 bases and the J gene lost 3 bases, with 9 bases spanning the gap. The DNA for the CDR3 is TGCAGCGTTGGTTTAAGTGAAGAGACCCAGTACTTC. The encoded protein is CSVGLSEETQYF.

The rearrangement joins TRBV20-1 to TRBJ1-1, with 7 bases lining up with TRBD1. The CDR3 contains 12 residues. Germline V gives CDR1 DFQATT, CDR2 SNEGSKA (reference sequence). The CDR3 bases are TGCGGTTCCAGGGGGGGTAACGCTGAAGCTTTCTTT. The encoded protein is CGSRGGNAEAFF.

This chain links TRBV9 with TRBJ1-5; D call uncertain. The CDR3 spans 15 residues. Germline CDR1 reads SGDLS; CDR2 reads YYNGEE. V was shortened by 0 bases and J by 4 bases, with 11 bases between the two germline ends. CDR3 sequence reads: CASSVGLHDNQPQHF. DNA for the CDR3: TGTGCCAGCAGCGTAGGATTGCATGATAATCAGCCCCAGCATTTT.

V is TRBV27 and J is TRBJ2-5, with 9 bases aligning to TRBD1. TRBJ2-7 explains the end of the DNA better; the J call may be wrong. CDR3 size: 15 residues. Germline V gives CDR1 MNHEY, CDR2 SMNVEV (reference sequence). The CDR3 region has the DNA TGTGCCAGCAGCACTACCGGGACAGGGACCCACGAGCAGTACTTC. Translating gives CASSTTGTGTHEQYF.

The table lists this clonotype with many counts. The chain carries TRBV7-2 and TRBJ2-5; 7 bases align to TRBD1. V was clipped by 4 bases and J by 0 bases; unmatched bases: 8. The germline V gene encodes CDR1 SGHTA and CDR2 FQGNSA. CDR3 size: 16 residues. The CDR3 nucleotides read TGTGCCAGCAGCTCCAGGGGGATATCGTACCAAGAGACCCAGTACTTC. This codes for CASSSRGISYQETQYF.

This clonotype was counted at least ten times. The chain couples TRBV7-9 to TRBJ2-7, with D tentatively TRBD2 (5 bases). CDR3 length: 11 residues. Germline V lookup: CDR1 SEHNR, CDR2 FQNEAQ (reference sequence). V was clipped by 3 bases and J by 7 bases, with 7 bases between them. CDR3 DNA: TGTGCCAGCAGCTTCTCGGGGGAGCAGTACTTC. It encodes CASSFSGEQYF.

The genes are TRBV6-2 or TRBV6-3 and TRBJ2-5; D unclear. V lost 2 bases and J lost 5, with 6 bases in between. CDR1 is MNHEY and CDR2 is SVGEGT in the germline V gene. The CDR3 spans 12 residues. The CDR3 is CASSYATETQYF. The DNA of the CDR3 is TGTGCCAGCAGTTACGCTACGGAGACCCAGTACTTC.

J is TRBJ1-1 and V is TRBV15; D is unclear. The CDR3 has 16 residues. Per germline, CDR1 LNHNV and CDR2 YYDKDF (reference sequence). The V end was cut by 0 bases, the J end by 1 base, with 12 bases between. CDR3 DNA: TGTGCCACCAGCAGAGATCCGTCTCGCCGGAACACTGAAGCTTTCTTT. Its translation is CATSRDPSRRNTEAFF.

CDR3 loop: CSVDGQGSNTIYF. The CDR3 nucleotides are TGCAGCGTTGATGGACAGGGTAGCAACACCATATATTTT. The rearrangement links TRBV29-1 to TRBJ1-3, with TRBD1 identical over 8 bases. Trimming at V came to 3 bases and at J to 7 bases, leaving 5 bases not matched to a gene. The CDR3 covers 13 residues. The germline V gene has CDR1 SQVTM and CDR2 ANQGSEA.

V and J are TRBV7-2 and TRBJ1-4; 7 nucleotides align to TRBD1. The CDR3 covers 15 residues. J gave up 5 bases and V 4 bases, and 7 bases lay outside the gene matches. CDR1 and CDR2 (germline): SGHTA, FQGNSA. CDR3 protein: CASSYRTGSNEKLFF. As DNA, the CDR3 is TGTGCCAGCAGCTATAGGACAGGCTCCAATGAAAAACTGTTTTTT.

This clonotype has only a few counts. The rearrangement joins TRBV7-2 to TRBJ1-2; D is perhaps TRBD1 (6 bases). There are 13 residues in the CDR3. Germline V gene data show CDR1 as SGHTA and CDR2 as FQGNSA. Deletions cut 7 bases from V and 4 bases from J, with 13 bases between. The CDR3 DNA reads as TGTGCCAGCATACAGGGTTTTGGCTATGGCTACACCTTC. Translation: CASIQGFGYGYTF.

This clonotype turned up a few times. The chain couples TRBV4-3 to TRBJ1-2, with D perhaps TRBD1 (6 bases). This CDR3 has 14 amino acids. The V gene lost 3 bases and the J gene lost 5 bases, with 13 bases spanning the gap. The germline gives CDR1 LGHNA, CDR2 YSLEER. Here the CDR3 reads CASSQGGHAYGYTF. The CDR3 nucleotides read TGCGCCAGCAGCCAGGGGGGGCACGCTTATGGCTACACCTTC.

The chain is built from TRBV6-5 and TRBJ2-3; tentative D call: TRBD1 (6 bases). The ends were cut back, 6 bases at V and 5 bases at J, with 15 bases in the middle. The CDR3 sequence is 14 residues long. Germline CDR1 is MNHEY and CDR2 is SVGAGI. CDR3 DNA: TGTGCCAGCAGCTACCGGGACAAGCTAGATACGCAGTATTTT. This sequence encodes CASSYRDKLDTQYF.